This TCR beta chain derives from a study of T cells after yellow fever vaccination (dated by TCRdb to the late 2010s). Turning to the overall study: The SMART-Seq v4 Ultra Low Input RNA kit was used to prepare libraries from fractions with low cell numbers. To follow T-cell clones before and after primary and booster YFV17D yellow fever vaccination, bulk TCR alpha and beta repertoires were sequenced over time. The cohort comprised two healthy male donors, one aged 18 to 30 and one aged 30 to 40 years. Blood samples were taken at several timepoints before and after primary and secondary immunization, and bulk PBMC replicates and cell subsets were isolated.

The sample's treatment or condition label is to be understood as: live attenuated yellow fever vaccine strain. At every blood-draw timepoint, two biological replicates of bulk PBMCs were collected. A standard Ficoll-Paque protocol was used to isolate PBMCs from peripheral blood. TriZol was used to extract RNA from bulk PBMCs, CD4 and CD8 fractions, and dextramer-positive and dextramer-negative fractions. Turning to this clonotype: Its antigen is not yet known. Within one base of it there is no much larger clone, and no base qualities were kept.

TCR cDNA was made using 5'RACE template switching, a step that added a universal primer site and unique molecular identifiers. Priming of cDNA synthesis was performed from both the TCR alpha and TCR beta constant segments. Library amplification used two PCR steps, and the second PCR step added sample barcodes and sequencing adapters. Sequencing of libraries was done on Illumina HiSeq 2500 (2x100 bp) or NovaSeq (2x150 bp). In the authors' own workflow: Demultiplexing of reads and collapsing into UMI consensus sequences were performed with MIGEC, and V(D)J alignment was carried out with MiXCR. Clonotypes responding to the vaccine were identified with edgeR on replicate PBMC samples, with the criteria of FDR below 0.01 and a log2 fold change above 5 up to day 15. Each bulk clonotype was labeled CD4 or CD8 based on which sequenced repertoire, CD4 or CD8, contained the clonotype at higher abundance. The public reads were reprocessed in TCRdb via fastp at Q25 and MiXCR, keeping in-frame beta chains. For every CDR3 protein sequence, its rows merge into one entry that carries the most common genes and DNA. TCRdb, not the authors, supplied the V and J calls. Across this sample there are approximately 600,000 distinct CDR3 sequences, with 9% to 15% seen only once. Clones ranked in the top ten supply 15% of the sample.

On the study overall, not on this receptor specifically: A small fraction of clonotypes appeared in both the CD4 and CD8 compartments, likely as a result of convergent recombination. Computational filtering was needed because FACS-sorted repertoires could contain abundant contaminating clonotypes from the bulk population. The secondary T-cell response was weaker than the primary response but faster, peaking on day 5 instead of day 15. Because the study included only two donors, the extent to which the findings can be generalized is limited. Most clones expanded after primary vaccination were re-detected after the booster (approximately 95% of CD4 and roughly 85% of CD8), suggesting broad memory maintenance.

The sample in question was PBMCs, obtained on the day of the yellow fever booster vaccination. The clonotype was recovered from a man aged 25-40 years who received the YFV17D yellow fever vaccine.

The CDR3 protein: CASSRAHLPGEGETQYF. The nucleotides read TGCGCCAGCAGCCGGGCCCATCTTCCGGGGGAAGGAGAGACCCAGTACTTC. The chain is encoded by TRBV4-3 joined to TRBJ2-5; D gene: possibly TRBD2, on 6 matching bases. Trimming costs V 4 bases and J 4 bases, and their ends lie 22 bases apart. The CDR3, cysteine through phenylalanine, is 17 amino acids long. Kept here is only the CDR3 DNA, which spans 51 bases and is read in frame from base 1. Looking up the germline V gene yields CDR1 LGHNA and CDR2 YSLEER.